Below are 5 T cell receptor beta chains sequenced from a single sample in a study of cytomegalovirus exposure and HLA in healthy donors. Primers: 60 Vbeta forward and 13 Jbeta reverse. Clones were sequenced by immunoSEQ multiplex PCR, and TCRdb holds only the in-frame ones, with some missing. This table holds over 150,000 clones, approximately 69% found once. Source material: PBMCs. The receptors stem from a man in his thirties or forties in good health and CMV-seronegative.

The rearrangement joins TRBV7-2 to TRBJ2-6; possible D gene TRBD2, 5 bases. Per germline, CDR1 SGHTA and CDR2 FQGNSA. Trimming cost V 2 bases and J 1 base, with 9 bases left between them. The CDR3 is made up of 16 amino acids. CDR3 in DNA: TGTGCCAGCAGCTTAATACGGAGGTCTGGGGCCAACGTCCTGACTTTC. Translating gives CASSLIRRSGANVLTF.

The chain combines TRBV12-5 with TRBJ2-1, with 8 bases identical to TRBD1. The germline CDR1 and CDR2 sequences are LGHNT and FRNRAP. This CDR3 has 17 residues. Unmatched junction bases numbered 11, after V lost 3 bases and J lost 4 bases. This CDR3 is CASGFLPPGQEYNEQFF. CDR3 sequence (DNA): TGTGCTAGTGGTTTCCTCCCACCGGGACAGGAGTACAATGAGCAGTTCTTC. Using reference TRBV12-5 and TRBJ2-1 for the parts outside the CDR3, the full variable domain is DARVTQTPRHKVTEMGQEVTMRCQPILGHNTVFWYRQTMMQGLELLAYFRNRAPLDDSGMPKDRFSAEMPDATLATLKIQPSEPRDSAVYFCASGFLPPGQEYNEQFFGPGTRLTVL.

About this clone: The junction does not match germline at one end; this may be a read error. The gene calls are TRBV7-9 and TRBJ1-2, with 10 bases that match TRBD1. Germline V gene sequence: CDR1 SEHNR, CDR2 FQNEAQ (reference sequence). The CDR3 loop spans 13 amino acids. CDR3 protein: CSSSRTGGSGYTF. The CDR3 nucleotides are TGTTCCAGCAGCCGGACAGGGGGTTCAGGCTACACCTTC.

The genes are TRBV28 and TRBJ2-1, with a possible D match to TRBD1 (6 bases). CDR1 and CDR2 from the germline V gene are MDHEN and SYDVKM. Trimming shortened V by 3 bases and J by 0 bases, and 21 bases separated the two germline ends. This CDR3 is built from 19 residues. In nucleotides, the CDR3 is TGTGCCAGCAGTTTCCCCCTAAACAGGGTCCCCACCTCCTACAATGAGCAGTTCTTC. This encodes CASSFPLNRVPTSYNEQFF.

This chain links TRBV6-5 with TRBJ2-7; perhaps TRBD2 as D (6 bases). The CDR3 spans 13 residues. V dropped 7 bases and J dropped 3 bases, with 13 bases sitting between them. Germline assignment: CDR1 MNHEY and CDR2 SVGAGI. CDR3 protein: CASTQGGNYEQYF. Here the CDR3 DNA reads TGTGCCAGCACCCAGGGCGGGAACTACGAGCAGTACTTC.